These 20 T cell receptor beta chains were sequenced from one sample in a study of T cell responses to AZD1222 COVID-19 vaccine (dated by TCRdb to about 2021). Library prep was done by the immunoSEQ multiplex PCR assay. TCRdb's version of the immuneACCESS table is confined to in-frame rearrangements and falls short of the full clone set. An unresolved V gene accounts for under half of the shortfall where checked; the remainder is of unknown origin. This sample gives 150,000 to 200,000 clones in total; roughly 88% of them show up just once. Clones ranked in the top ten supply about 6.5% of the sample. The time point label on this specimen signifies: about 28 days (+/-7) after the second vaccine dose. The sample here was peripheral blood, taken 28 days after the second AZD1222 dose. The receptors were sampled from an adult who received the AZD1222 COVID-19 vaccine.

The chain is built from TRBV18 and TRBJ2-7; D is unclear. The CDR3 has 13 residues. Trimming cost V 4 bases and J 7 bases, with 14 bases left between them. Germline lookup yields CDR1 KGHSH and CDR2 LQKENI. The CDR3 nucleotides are TGTGCCAGCTCACAGGGCCTAACCCAGGAGCAGTACTTC. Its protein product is CASSQGLTQEQYF.

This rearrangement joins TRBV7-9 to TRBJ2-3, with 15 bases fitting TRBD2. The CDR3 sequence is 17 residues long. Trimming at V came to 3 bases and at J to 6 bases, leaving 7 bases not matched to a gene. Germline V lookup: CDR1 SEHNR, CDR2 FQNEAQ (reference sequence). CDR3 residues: CASSFLGLAGGPDTQYF. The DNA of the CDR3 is TGTGCCAGCAGCTTTCTCGGACTAGCGGGGGGGCCGGATACGCAGTATTTT.

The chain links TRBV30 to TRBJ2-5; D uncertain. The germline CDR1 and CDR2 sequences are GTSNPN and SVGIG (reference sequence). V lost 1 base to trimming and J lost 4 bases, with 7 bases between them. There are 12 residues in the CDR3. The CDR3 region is CAWSADGETQYF. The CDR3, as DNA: TGTGCCTGGAGTGCGGACGGAGAGACCCAGTACTTC.

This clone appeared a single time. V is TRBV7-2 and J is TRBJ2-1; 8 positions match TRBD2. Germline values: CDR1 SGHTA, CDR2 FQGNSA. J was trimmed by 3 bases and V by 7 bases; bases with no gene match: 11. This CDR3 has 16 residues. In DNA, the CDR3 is TGTGCCAGCACCTCTGGAAGCGGGGGAGTCTACAATGAGCAGTTCTTC. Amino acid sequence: CASTSGSGGVYNEQFF.

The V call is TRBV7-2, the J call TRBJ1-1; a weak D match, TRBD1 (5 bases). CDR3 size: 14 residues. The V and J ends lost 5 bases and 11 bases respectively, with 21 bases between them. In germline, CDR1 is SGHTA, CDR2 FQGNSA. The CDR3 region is CASSLEIRDSDAFF. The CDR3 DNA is TGTGCCAGCAGCCTCGAAATACGAGACAGCGACGCTTTCTTT.

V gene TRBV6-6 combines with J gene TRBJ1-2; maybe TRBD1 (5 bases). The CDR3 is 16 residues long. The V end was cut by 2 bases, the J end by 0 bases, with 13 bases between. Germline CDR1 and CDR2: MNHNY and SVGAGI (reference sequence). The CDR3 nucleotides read TGTGCCAGCAGTTACGCGGGGGTCAGGGCTAACTATGGCTACACCTTC. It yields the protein CASSYAGVRANYGYTF.

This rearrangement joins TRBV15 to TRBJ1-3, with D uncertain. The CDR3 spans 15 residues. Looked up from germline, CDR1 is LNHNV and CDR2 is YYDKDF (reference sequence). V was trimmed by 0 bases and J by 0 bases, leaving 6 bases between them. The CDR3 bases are TGTGCCACCAGCAGAGATCGCCTCTCTGGAAACACCATATATTTT. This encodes CATSRDRLSGNTIYF.

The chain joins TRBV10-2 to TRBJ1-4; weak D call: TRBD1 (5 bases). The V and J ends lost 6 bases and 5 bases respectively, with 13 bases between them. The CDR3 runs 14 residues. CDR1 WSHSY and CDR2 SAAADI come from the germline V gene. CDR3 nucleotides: TGCGCCAGCAGACAAGGGGCGCCCAATGAAAAACTGTTTTTT. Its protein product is CASRQGAPNEKLFF.

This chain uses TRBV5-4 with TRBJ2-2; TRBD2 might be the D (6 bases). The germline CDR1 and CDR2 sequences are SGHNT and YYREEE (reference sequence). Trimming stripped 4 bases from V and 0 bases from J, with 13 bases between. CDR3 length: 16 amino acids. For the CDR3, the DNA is TGTGCCAGCAGCCCGGGGGTAGCGTCGAACACCGGGGAGCTGTTTTTT. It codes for CASSPGVASNTGELFF.

Written as DNA, the CDR3 is TGTGCCAGCAGTTTATTGGGCCAGCCCTACGAGCAGTACTTC. Protein: CASSLLGQPYEQYF. The chain employs TRBV27 and TRBJ2-7; D not resolved. The V gene's germline CDR1 is MNHEY and CDR2 SMNVEV (reference sequence). This CDR3 comprises 14 residues. V was pared by 1 base and J by 2 bases, with 9 bases between.

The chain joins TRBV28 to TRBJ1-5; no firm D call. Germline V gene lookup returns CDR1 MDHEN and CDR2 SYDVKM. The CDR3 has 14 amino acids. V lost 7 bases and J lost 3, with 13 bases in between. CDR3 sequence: CASNLGLFNQPQHF. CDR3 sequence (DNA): TGTGCCAGCAACTTAGGACTGTTCAATCAGCCCCAGCATTTT.

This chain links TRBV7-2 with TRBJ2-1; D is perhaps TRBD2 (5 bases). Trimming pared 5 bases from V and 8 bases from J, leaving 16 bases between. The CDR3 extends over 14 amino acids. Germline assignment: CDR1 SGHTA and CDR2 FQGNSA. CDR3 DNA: TGTGCCAGCAGCCCCCGACTAATAAGCTATGAGCAGTTCTTC. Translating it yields CASSPRLISYEQFF.

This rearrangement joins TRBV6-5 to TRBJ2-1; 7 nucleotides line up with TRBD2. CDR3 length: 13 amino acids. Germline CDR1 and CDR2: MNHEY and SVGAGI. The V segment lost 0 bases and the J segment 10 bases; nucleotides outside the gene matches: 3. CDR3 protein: CASSYSAGNEQFF. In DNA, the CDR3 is TGTGCCAGCAGTTACTCAGCGGGGAACGAGCAGTTCTTC.

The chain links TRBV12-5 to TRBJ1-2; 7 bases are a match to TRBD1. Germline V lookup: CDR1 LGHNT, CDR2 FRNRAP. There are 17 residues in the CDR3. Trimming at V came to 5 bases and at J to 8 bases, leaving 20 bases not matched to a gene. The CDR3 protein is CASGPQKRDRLWKGYTF. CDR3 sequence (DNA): TGTGCTAGTGGTCCCCAAAAGAGGGACAGATTATGGAAGGGCTACACCTTC. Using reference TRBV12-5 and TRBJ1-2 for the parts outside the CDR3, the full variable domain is DARVTQTPRHKVTEMGQEVTMRCQPILGHNTVFWYRQTMMQGLELLAYFRNRAPLDDSGMPKDRFSAEMPDATLATLKIQPSEPRDSAVYFCASGPQKRDRLWKGYTFGSGTRLTVV.

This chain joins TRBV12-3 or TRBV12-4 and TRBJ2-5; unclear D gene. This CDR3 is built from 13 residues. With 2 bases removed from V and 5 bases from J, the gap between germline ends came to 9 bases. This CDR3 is CASSLWGSETQYF. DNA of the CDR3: TGTGCCAGCAGTTTATGGGGTTCTGAGACCCAGTACTTC.

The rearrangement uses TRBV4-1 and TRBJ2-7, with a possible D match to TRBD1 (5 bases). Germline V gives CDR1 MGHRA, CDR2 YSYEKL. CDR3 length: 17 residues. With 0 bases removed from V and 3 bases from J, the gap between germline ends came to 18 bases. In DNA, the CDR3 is TGCGCCAGCAGCCAAGAAAGGGTGACAGAAAAAATCTACGAGCAGTACTTC. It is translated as CASSQERVTEKIYEQYF.

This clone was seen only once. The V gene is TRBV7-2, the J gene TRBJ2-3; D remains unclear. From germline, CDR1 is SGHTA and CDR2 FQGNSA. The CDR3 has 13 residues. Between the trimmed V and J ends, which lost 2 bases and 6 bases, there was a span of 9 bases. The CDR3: CASSLSHGDTQYF. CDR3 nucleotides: TGTGCCAGCAGCTTAAGCCACGGGGATACGCAGTATTTT.

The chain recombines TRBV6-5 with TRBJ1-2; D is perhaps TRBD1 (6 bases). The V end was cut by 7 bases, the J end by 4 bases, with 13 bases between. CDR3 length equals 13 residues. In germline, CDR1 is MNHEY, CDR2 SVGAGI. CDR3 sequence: CASNSGRGYGYTF. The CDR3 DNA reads TGTGCCAGCAATTCCGGCAGGGGCTATGGCTACACCTTC.

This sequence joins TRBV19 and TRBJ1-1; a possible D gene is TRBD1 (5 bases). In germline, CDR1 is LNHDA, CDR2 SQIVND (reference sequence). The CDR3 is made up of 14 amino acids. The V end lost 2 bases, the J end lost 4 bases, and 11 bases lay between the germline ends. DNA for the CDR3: TGTGCCAGTAGTATAACAGGTACGGGCACTGAAGCTTTCTTT. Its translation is CASSITGTGTEAFF.

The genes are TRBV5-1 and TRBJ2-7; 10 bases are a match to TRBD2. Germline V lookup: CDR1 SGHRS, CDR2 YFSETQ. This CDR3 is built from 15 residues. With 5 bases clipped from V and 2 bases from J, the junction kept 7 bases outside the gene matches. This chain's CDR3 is CASRASGSVPYEQYF. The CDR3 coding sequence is TGCGCCAGCAGGGCTAGCGGGAGTGTGCCCTACGAGCAGTACTTC.